This paragraph covers one T cell receptor beta chain sequence. The antigen it recognizes is unknown. Within one base of it there is no much larger clone, and no base qualities were kept. The data are from a study of lymphopenia after photon versus proton radiotherapy (dated by TCRdb to between 2017 and 2020). About the study as a whole: Photon and proton radiation therapy were compared by the study for their immunological effects in patients with gastrointestinal tumors who developed high-grade lymphopenia. A cohort of around 20 patients with gastrointestinal tumors who received either photon or proton therapy and subsequently developed lymphopenia was included. The goal of the study was to characterize the differences between the two radiation modalities in how they affect the immune system. The paper as a whole reports these results and caveats: During treatment, patients who received photon therapy lost naive T cells and TCR diversity and gained effector/memory populations, whereas patients who received proton therapy remained relatively stable. After the lymphocyte count nadir, oligoclonal expansion, especially of CD8+ Temra cells, was observed in photon-treated repertoires, and the drop in diversity was driven by this expansion. Across the cohort, a larger post-nadir drop in TCR diversity was inversely correlated with overall survival time among patients who died. The authors looked at the survival association only in patients who died, and they framed better survival with proton therapy as a possibility rather than a demonstrated result.

The library was built by means of the immunoSEQ multiplex PCR assay. Deep sequencing of rearranged TCR beta loci, alongside multiparametric flow cytometry, was used to profile T cell repertoires. Drawn from immuneACCESS, this table holds only the in-frame rearrangements with V and J called that TCRdb kept. Clones are partly lost; checked studies trace under half to an unresolved V gene and leave the rest unexplained. Recorded for this sample are tens of thousands of clones; approximately 82% of them occurred a single time. The ten largest account for just under 30% of the sample. Per the germline V gene (reference sequence), LNHNV is the CDR1 and YYDKDF is the CDR2. The CDR3 goes from the cysteine to the phenylalanine over 15 residues. Here the CDR3 DNA is all that survives: 45 bases in frame from base 1. Trimming leaves V shorter by 3 bases and J shorter by 4 bases, with the junction holding 6 bases beyond the gene matches.

The chain joins TRBV15 to TRBJ2-7; TRBD2 lines up with 10 middle nucleotides. The sample in question was peripheral blood, obtained from a patient treated with photon-based radiotherapy. This sequence was found in a middle-aged man with gastric cancer. The CDR3 protein sequence reads: CATSREREGAYEQYF. The sequenced DNA: TGTGCCACCAGCAGGGAGCGGGAGGGCGCTTACGAGCAGTACTTC. With the portions outside the CDR3 filled from the reference TRBV15 and TRBJ2-7 genes, the complete variable region becomes DAMVIQNPRYQVTQFGKPVTLSCSQTLNHNVMYWYQQKSSQAPKLLFHYYDKDFNNEADTPDNFQSRRPNTSFCFLDIRSPGLGDTAMYLCATSREREGAYEQYFGPGTRLTVT.